Each of the 25 T cell receptor beta chains below was sequenced from the same sample in a study of Graves' ophthalmopathy and Graves' hyperthyroidism. TCR beta CDR3 regions were amplified from RNA transcripts. HTBI primers were employed in first-round RT-PCR, then a second-round multiplex PCR followed. TCRdb re-called the multiplex PCR reads with MiXCR, one entry per CDR3 protein. The data contain 900,000 to 1,200,000 distinct CDR3 sequences, about two fifths of them singletons. The sample taken for sequencing was peripheral blood or thyroid tissue (not recorded which). Source of these receptors: an adult man with Graves' hyperthyroidism.

V is TRBV25-1 and J is TRBJ1-2; possible D gene TRBD1, 5 bases. The CDR3 sequence is 15 residues long. V shed 9 bases and J shed 2 bases, with 19 bases lying between them. Per the germline V gene, CDR1 is MGHDK and CDR2 is SYGVNS. This CDR3 is CASRSGAEKNYGYTF. CDR3 bases: TGTGCCAGTCGATCCGGGGCAGAAAAAAACTATGGCTACACCTTC.

This clonotype was picked up a small number of times. The gene calls are TRBV12-3 or TRBV12-4 and TRBJ2-7; tentatively, D is TRBD2 (6 bases). V was pared by 2 bases and J by 2 bases, with 13 bases between. The CDR3 sequence is 15 residues long. Here the CDR3 DNA reads TGTGCCAGCAGTTTACGGTCGGGGGACCCCTACGAGCAGTACTTC. It encodes CASSLRSGDPYEQYF.

In its sample, this clonotype was seen once. The chain carries TRBV9 and TRBJ2-2; a weak D match, TRBD1 (6 bases). Trimming left V 2 bases short and J 9 bases short, with 11 bases between. Germline CDR1 is SGDLS and CDR2 is YYNGEE. This CDR3 has 13 residues. The CDR3 bases are TGTGCCAGCAGCGTGTCAGGGGCAAGGGAGCTGTTTTTT. Translated, it gives CASSVSGARELFF.

The chain's CDR3 is CASSRLGGSSYEQYF. The CDR3 DNA reads TGTGCCAGCTCCCGGCTCGGGGGATCATCCTACGAGCAGTACTTC. The genes are TRBV28 and TRBJ2-7; perhaps TRBD2 as D (6 bases). The CDR3 is 15 amino acids. V gave up 8 bases and J gave up 1 base, with 18 bases separating them. Looked up from germline, CDR1 is MDHEN and CDR2 is SYDVKM.

Note on this clonotype: A much bigger clone sits one base away, suggesting this may be a read error. The chain employs TRBV9 and TRBJ1-2; D unclear. This CDR3 region has 12 residues. Trimming cost V 5 bases and J 2 bases, with 7 bases left between them. The germline V gene encodes CDR1 SGDLS and CDR2 YYNGEE. The CDR3 reads CASSETNYGYTF. The CDR3 nucleotides read TGTGCCAGCAGTGAGACGAACTATGGCTACACCTTC.

In this sample, this clonotype turned up a few times. This sequence joins TRBV11-2 and TRBJ2-5; tentatively, D is TRBD1 (5 bases). The CDR3 is 12 residues long. Between the trimmed V and J ends, which lost 4 bases and 7 bases, there was a span of 10 bases. Germline values: CDR1 SGHAT, CDR2 FQNNGV. In DNA form, the CDR3 reads TGTGCCAGCAGCTCACTCGACAGGACCCAGTACTTC. Translated, it gives CASSSLDRTQYF.

The chain joins TRBV7-9 to TRBJ1-2; 9 bases map to TRBD1. V was clipped by 11 bases and J by 8 bases; unmatched bases: 24. Germline V gene sequence: CDR1 SEHNR, CDR2 FQNEAQ (reference sequence). This CDR3 has 17 amino acids. The CDR3 bases are TGTGCCGGCTGGGGCAGCGTTGTCCTGGGACAGGGCCACGGCTACACCTTC. Encoded protein: CAGWGSVVLGQGHGYTF.

The CDR3: CASSYGTSWGEQYF. The CDR3 nucleotides are TGTGCCAGCAGTTACGGGACTAGTTGGGGCGAGCAGTACTTC. The chain is built from TRBV6-6 and TRBJ2-7; 8 bases agree with TRBD2. Germline-derived CDR1 and CDR2 are MNHNY and SVGAGI (reference sequence). The CDR3 spans 14 residues. The V segment lost 2 bases and the J segment 6 bases; nucleotides outside the gene matches: 6.

This clonotype was counted a few times. The genes are TRBV7-9 and TRBJ2-7; no reliable D call. Germline assignment: CDR1 SEHNR and CDR2 FQNEAQ (reference sequence). This CDR3 is built from 14 residues. V shed 7 bases and J shed 1 base, with 14 bases lying between them. CDR3 nucleotides: TGTGCCAGCAAACTCACACTCGGTTCCTACGAGCAGTACTTC. It yields the protein CASKLTLGSYEQYF.

This clonotype was seen a handful of times. The CDR3 coding sequence is TGTGCCGGTTGGGACACCGAGTCATCTAACTATGGCTACACCTTC. Translation gives CAGWDTESSNYGYTF. The gene calls are TRBV6-5 and TRBJ1-2, with D possibly TRBD1 on 6 matching bases. V shed 11 bases and J shed 0 bases, with 19 bases lying between them. Germline CDR1 MNHEY, CDR2 SVGAGI. CDR3 length equals 15 residues.

This sequence joins TRBV7-2 and TRBJ1-1; TRBD1 agrees at 8 bases. The CDR3 is made up of 13 amino acids. J lost 6 bases, V lost 6 bases, and 6 bases had no gene match. The germline V gene encodes CDR1 SGHTA and CDR2 FQGNSA. In nucleotides, the CDR3 is TGTGCCAGCAGGCCAACAGGGGGTGCTGAAGCTTTCTTT. Translation: CASRPTGGAEAFF.

The chain is built from TRBV6-2 or TRBV6-3 and TRBJ2-7; the D is unclear. The CDR3 spans 15 residues. Trimming stripped 6 bases from V and 0 bases from J, with 15 bases between. The V gene's germline CDR1 is MNHEY and CDR2 SVGEGT. The CDR3 DNA sequence: TGTGCCAGCAGCCTAACCCCTAGTAGCTCCTACGAGCAGTACTTC. Its translation is CASSLTPSSSYEQYF.

The table lists this clonotype with a few counts. The chain uses TRBV2 and TRBJ2-7; TRBD1 matches 7 bases. Germline CDR1 reads SNHLY; CDR2 reads FYNNEI. The CDR3 covers 14 residues. Trimming at V came to 2 bases and at J to 3 bases, leaving 4 bases not matched to a gene. The CDR3 region is CASSEQGVFYEQYF. In DNA form, the CDR3 reads TGTGCCAGCAGTGAACAGGGGGTTTTCTACGAGCAGTACTTC.

This clonotype was seen repeatedly, ten times or more. A read error may account for a junction end that differs from germline. The chain joins TRBV25-1 to TRBJ1-5, with TRBD1 matching 8 bases. There are 17 residues in the CDR3. From germline, CDR1 is MGHDK and CDR2 SYGVNS. For the CDR3, the DNA is TGTGCCAGCAGTGAACGGATTGGGACAGGTAGCCATCAGCCCCAGCATTTT. Its protein is CASSERIGTGSHQPQHF.

V gene TRBV12-3 or TRBV12-4 combines with J gene TRBJ1-5; 7 nucleotides align to TRBD1. The CDR3 runs 14 residues. The junction had 6 bases not matched to a gene; V was cut back by 5 bases and J by 5 bases. The CDR3 region is CASSRGDRDQPQHF. The CDR3 region has the DNA TGTGCCAGCAGTAGAGGGGACAGAGATCAGCCCCAGCATTTT.

The chain uses TRBV2 and TRBJ2-1; D is unresolved. The CDR3 runs 14 residues. Looked up from germline, CDR1 is SNHLY and CDR2 is FYNNEI. V was pared by 7 bases and J by 2 bases, with 12 bases between. The CDR3 spells CASKLAFAYNEQFF. The DNA for the CDR3 is TGTGCCAGCAAATTGGCCTTCGCCTACAATGAGCAGTTCTTC.

This chain links TRBV7-9 with TRBJ2-7, with 8 bases matching TRBD2. Germline V gene lookup returns CDR1 SEHNR and CDR2 FQNEAQ (reference sequence). V trimming: 2 bases; J trimming: 4 bases; junction bases outside the gene matches: 13. There are 17 residues in the CDR3. The CDR3 loop is CASSLNWSGGGSYEQYF. The DNA for the CDR3 is TGTGCCAGCAGCTTAAATTGGTCGGGAGGGGGGTCGTACGAGCAGTACTTC. Based on the CDR3 plus reference TRBV7-9 and TRBJ2-7, the full variable domain is DTGVSQNPRHKITKRGQNVTFRCDPISEHNRLYWYRQTLGQGPEFLTYFQNEAQLEKSRLLSDRFSAERPKGSFSTLEIQRTEQGDSAMYLCASSLNWSGGGSYEQYFGPGTRLTVT.

This chain links TRBV4-1 with TRBJ1-4; 7 bases align to TRBD1. Germline V gene data show CDR1 as MGHRA and CDR2 as YSYEKL. The CDR3 is made up of 16 amino acids. V shed 1 base, J shed 8 bases, and the junction held 10 bases outside the gene matches. The CDR3 DNA is TGCGCCAGCAGCCAAGGCCCGACAGGGTTAGGCGAAAAACTGTTTTTT. It encodes CASSQGPTGLGEKLFF.

Points on this clonotype: A much larger clone lies a single base off, so this may be a read error. This chain connects TRBV10-3 to TRBJ1-1, with 7 bases aligning to TRBD1. V was clipped by 8 bases and J by 1 base; unmatched bases: 4. Germline loops: CDR1 ENHRY, CDR2 SYGVKD. The CDR3 loop spans 13 amino acids. The CDR3 region is CAIAGTENTEAFF. Written as DNA, the CDR3 is TGTGCCATCGCCGGGACAGAGAACACTGAAGCTTTCTTT.

Worth noting for this clonotype: An end of the junction does not agree with germline; a read error may underlie this. This chain joins TRBV10-3 and TRBJ2-1; TRBD2 aligns across 8 bases. Germline lookup yields CDR1 ENHRY and CDR2 SYGVKD. The CDR3 length is 15 residues. This chain's CDR3 is CATSDSGGRGSEQFF. For the CDR3, the DNA is TGTGCCACCAGTGACAGCGGGGGACGCGGCTCTGAGCAGTTCTTC.

The chain joins TRBV7-8 to TRBJ1-5; D unresolved. The germline gives CDR1 SGHVS, CDR2 FQNEAQ. This CDR3 region has 11 residues. Trimming cost V 1 base and J 11 bases, with 6 bases left between them. This chain's CDR3 is CASSLGETQHF. CDR3 nucleotide sequence: TGTGCCAGCAGCTTAGGGGAGACCCAGCATTTT.

This clonotype has at least ten counts. This chain joins TRBV7-9 and TRBJ2-6; D uncertain. The germline gives CDR1 SEHNR, CDR2 FQNEAQ (reference sequence). The CDR3 totals 15 residues. V was shortened by 1 base and J by 2 bases, with 6 bases between the two germline ends. The CDR3 loop reads CASSLVRAGANVLTF. Written as DNA, the CDR3 is TGTGCCAGCAGCTTAGTAAGGGCTGGGGCCAACGTCCTGACTTTC.

This clonotype was observed at least ten times. CDR3 amino acids: CASSSSGVGPGETQYF. The CDR3 DNA reads TGTGCCAGCAGCTCCTCCGGGGTTGGCCCGGGAGAGACCCAGTACTTC. The chain has TRBV7-2 and TRBJ2-5, with D possibly TRBD2 on 5 matching bases. This CDR3 is 16 amino acids long. The germline CDR1 and CDR2 sequences are SGHTA and FQGNSA. V lost 4 bases, J lost 4 bases, and 19 bases lay in between.

Details on this clonotype: The junction shows a germline mismatch at one end, possibly a read error. The chain couples TRBV5-1 to TRBJ2-5; D is uncertain. Germline V lookup: CDR1 SGHRS, CDR2 YFSETQ. The CDR3 has 13 amino acids. As DNA, the CDR3 is TGTGCCAGCAGTTTAGAGATCCAAGAGACCCAGTACTTC. Its protein product is CASSLEIQETQYF.

This clonotype was picked up many times. The V call is TRBV14, the J call TRBJ1-1, with D perhaps TRBD1 (5 bases). The CDR3 has 15 amino acids. The germline V and J ends were trimmed by 1 base and 4 bases, with 13 bases remaining between them. Germline CDR1 and CDR2: SGHDN and FVKESK. The CDR3 protein is CASSQGPGRGTEAFF. CDR3 DNA: TGTGCCAGCAGCCAAGGACCAGGGAGAGGCACTGAAGCTTTCTTT.